The 9 T cell receptor beta chains below come from one sample, sequenced in a study of blood T cell repertoires in COVID-19. Sequenced by immunoSEQ multiplex PCR; TCRdb stores in-frame clones only, minus some. The sample consists of roughly 100,000 clones, about 82% of them appearing once. The sequenced sample was peripheral blood. The receptors derive from a man older than 75 with COVID-19, enrolled during active disease.

The chain carries TRBV28 and TRBJ1-5, with D possibly TRBD1 on 5 matching bases. This CDR3 comprises 13 residues. Trimming cost V 7 bases and J 4 bases, with 11 bases left between them. Germline CDR1 is MDHEN and CDR2 is SYDVKM. CDR3 loop: CASKGLSNQPQHF. The CDR3, as DNA: TGTGCCAGCAAGGGGTTGTCTAATCAGCCCCAGCATTTT. The whole variable domain, remainder taken from reference TRBV28 and TRBJ1-5, is DVKVTQSSRYLVKRTGEKVFLECVQDMDHENMFWYRQDPGLGLRLIYFSYDVKMKEKGDIPEGYSVSREKKERFSLILESASTNQTSMYLCASKGLSNQPQHFGDGTRLSIL.

This CDR3 is CASLSYRDSSYEQYF. The CDR3 nucleotides are TGTGCCAGCCTCTCGTACCGAGACAGCTCCTACGAGCAGTACTTC. V usage is TRBV5-8 and J usage is TRBJ2-7; D might be TRBD1 (5 bases). This CDR3 has 15 residues. Germline CDR1 and CDR2: SGHTS and YDEGEE. V lost 7 bases and J 0 bases, leaving 17 bases between the germline ends.

This clone was counted once. The rearrangement uses TRBV5-1 and TRBJ2-2; D might be TRBD2 (5 bases). The V gene lost 0 bases and the J gene lost 0 bases, with 9 bases spanning the gap. Germline CDR1 reads SGHRS; CDR2 reads YFSETQ. The CDR3 is 16 amino acids. CDR3 DNA: TGCGCCAGCAGCTTGGTTCCAGCGGCGAACACCGGGGAGCTGTTTTTT. Translated: CASSLVPAANTGELFF.

The chain uses TRBV7-3 and TRBJ2-1, with 8 bases fitting TRBD2. The germline V gene has CDR1 SGHTA and CDR2 FQGTGA. There are 15 residues in the CDR3. V was pared by 4 bases and J by 0 bases, with 2 bases of the junction left unmatched. CDR3 sequence: CASSYTSGSYNEQFF. DNA of the CDR3: TGTGCCAGCAGCTACACTAGCGGCTCCTACAATGAGCAGTTCTTC.

This chain connects TRBV6-5 to TRBJ1-3, with 9 bases fitting TRBD1. Germline assignment: CDR1 MNHEY and CDR2 SVGAGI. With 4 bases clipped from V and 4 bases from J, the junction kept 8 bases outside the gene matches. The CDR3 runs to 16 residues. CDR3: CASSLAGTGSGNTIYF. In DNA, the CDR3 is TGTGCCAGCAGTTTGGCCGGGACAGGGTCCGGAAACACCATATATTTT.

The V call is TRBV5-1, the J call TRBJ1-3; D unclear. Trimming shortened V by 0 bases and J by 3 bases, and 13 bases separated the two germline ends. This CDR3 region has 16 residues. CDR1 and CDR2 from the germline V gene are SGHRS and YFSETQ. The CDR3 sequence is CASSLGASHIGNTIYF. Here the CDR3 DNA reads TGCGCCAGCAGCTTGGGGGCCAGCCATATTGGAAACACCATATATTTT.

The CDR3 DNA is TGTGCCAGCAGGGGCGAAACAGGGGTGACTGAAGCTTTCTTT. Protein product: CASRGETGVTEAFF. The chain recombines TRBV6-5 with TRBJ1-1, with 7 positions matching TRBD1. Trimming at V came to 6 bases and at J to 5 bases, leaving 9 bases not matched to a gene. Germline loops: CDR1 MNHEY, CDR2 SVGAGI. The CDR3 has 14 amino acids.

This clone has just a few counts. V is TRBV5-1 and J is TRBJ1-1; weak D call: TRBD1 (5 bases). In germline, CDR1 is SGHRS, CDR2 YFSETQ. Deletions cut 1 base from V and 3 bases from J, with 16 bases between. The CDR3 runs 16 residues. The CDR3 here is CASSLRAGLSDTEAFF. In nucleotides, the CDR3 is TGCGCCAGCAGCTTGAGGGCAGGGCTATCGGACACTGAAGCTTTCTTT.

This clone was observed a single time. V is TRBV5-1 and J is TRBJ2-7; 8 nucleotides line up with TRBD1. Germline lookup yields CDR1 SGHRS and CDR2 YFSETQ. The CDR3 is 15 residues long. Germline trimming cut 0 bases from V and 5 bases from J; bases unmatched to any gene: 7. The CDR3 loop is CASSLVGRGRNEQYF. The CDR3 DNA reads TGCGCCAGCAGCTTGGTGGGCAGGGGGCGGAACGAGCAGTACTTC.